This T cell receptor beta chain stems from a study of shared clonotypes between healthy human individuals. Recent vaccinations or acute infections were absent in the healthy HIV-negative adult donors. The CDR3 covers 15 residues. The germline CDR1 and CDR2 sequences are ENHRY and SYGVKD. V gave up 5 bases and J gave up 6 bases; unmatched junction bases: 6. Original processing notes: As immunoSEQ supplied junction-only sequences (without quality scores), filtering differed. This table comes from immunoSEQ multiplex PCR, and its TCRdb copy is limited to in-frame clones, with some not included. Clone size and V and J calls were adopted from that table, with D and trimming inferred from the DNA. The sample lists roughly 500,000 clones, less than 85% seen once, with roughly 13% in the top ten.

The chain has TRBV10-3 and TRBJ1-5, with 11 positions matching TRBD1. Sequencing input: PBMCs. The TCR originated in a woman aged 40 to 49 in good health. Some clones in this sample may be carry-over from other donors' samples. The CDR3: CAISPGTGGGQPQHF. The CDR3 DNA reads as TGTGCCATCAGTCCCGGGACAGGGGGAGGTCAGCCCCAGCATTTT.